This entry lists 5 T cell receptor beta chains sequenced from one sample in a study of blood T cell repertoires in COVID-19. Produced via immunoSEQ multiplex PCR; TCRdb's table is partial and in-frame only. The sample shows some 290,000 clones, 85% to 95% of them seen only once. Sequencing input: PBMCs or T cells enriched from blood (not recorded which). These receptors came from a woman in her 30s who had been exposed to COVID-19.

The V call is TRBV6-5, the J call TRBJ2-7; possibly TRBD1 for D (5 bases). V was clipped by 8 bases and J by 3 bases, with 11 bases between them. Germline CDR1 and CDR2: MNHEY and SVGAGI. The CDR3 is made up of 12 amino acids. The CDR3 loop reads CASAGNGYEQYF. Written as DNA, the CDR3 is TGTGCCAGCGCAGGGAACGGCTACGAGCAGTACTTC.

In its sample, this clone was seen once. The genes are TRBV15 and TRBJ2-5; TRBD2 aligns across 7 bases. V lost 0 bases to trimming and J lost 5 bases; unmatched junction nucleotides: 3. Germline V gene data show CDR1 as LNHNV and CDR2 as YYDKDF (reference sequence). CDR3 size: 14 residues. The CDR3 sequence: CATSRDFGGETQYF. CDR3 DNA sequence: TGTGCCACCAGCAGAGATTTCGGGGGGGAGACCCAGTACTTC.

The chain employs TRBV10-3 and TRBJ1-3; D may be TRBD1 (5 bases). Trimming removed 7 bases from V and 4 bases from J, with 11 bases in between. The length of the CDR3 is 13 residues. Per germline, CDR1 ENHRY and CDR2 SYGVKD. The CDR3: CAITRDSGNTIYF. The CDR3 DNA reads TGTGCCATCACCAGGGATTCAGGAAACACCATATATTTT.

CDR3 residues: CASSVVPQDRGSEKLFF. Written as DNA, the CDR3 is TGTGCCAGCAGCGTAGTACCCCAGGACAGGGGATCTGAAAAACTGTTTTTT. The V call is TRBV9, the J call TRBJ1-4; 9 bases agree with TRBD1. The germline V gene encodes CDR1 SGDLS and CDR2 YYNGEE. The junction had 10 bases not matched to a gene; V was cut back by 0 bases and J by 7 bases. The length of the CDR3 is 17 residues.

The chain recombines TRBV4-1 with TRBJ2-3; 8 positions match TRBD1. Germline V lookup: CDR1 MGHRA, CDR2 YSYEKL. There are 15 residues in the CDR3. V lost 3 bases and J lost 5; bases outside the gene matches: 7. CDR3 protein: CASSHIGTGEDTQYF. DNA of the CDR3: TGCGCCAGCAGCCATATCGGGACAGGAGAAGATACGCAGTATTTT.